The rows below give T cell receptor beta chains drawn from one sample of a study of identical twins. Each CDR3 protein gets one entry after TCRdb re-called the 5' RACE reads with MiXCR. The sample consists of hundreds of thousands of distinct CDR3 sequences, roughly 10% of them appearing once. Sequences were obtained from memory (CD45RO+) T cells sorted from blood. These receptors were taken from a young woman in good health. Both conserved end residues are part of each CDR3. Fields, in order: clone size, V gene, J gene, D gene, CDR3 protein, CDR3 DNA. The D gene is left open where the match is weak. The listing skips clone size in some rows; elsewhere it reads once, few, many or a size class.

few,TRBV6-2/TRBV6-3,TRBJ2-7,NA,CASSYSVGGLSYEQYF,TGTGCCAGCAGTTACTCTGTGGGGGGCCTTTCCTACGAGCAGTACTTC
NA,TRBV11-2,TRBJ1-2,NA,CASTPGRGGYTF,TGTGCCAGCACCCCGGGGAGGGGTGGCTACACCTTC
NA,TRBV6-1,TRBJ2-2,TRBD2,CASSRTSGGELFF,TGTGCCAGCAGCAGGACTAGCGGCGGGGAGCTGTTTTTT
NA,TRBV20-1,TRBJ2-5,NA,CSARGGQTSRETQYF,TGCAGTGCTAGAGGAGGACAGACCTCCCGGGAGACCCAGTACTTC
NA,TRBV21-1,TRBJ2-3,NA,CASSKQDRDTQYF,TGTGCCAGCAGCAAACAAGATAGAGATACGCAGTATTTT
NA,TRBV2,TRBJ1-1,NA,CASSDPVMNTEAFF,TGTGCCAGCAGTGATCCAGTTATGAACACTGAAGCTTTCTTT
NA,TRBV27,TRBJ2-7,TRBD2,CASRRTSSLEQYF,TGTGCCAGCAGAAGGACTAGCTCCCTCGAGCAGTACTTC
many,TRBV7-3,TRBJ2-5,NA,CASSPRTGETQYF,TGTGCCAGCAGCCCACGGACTGGAGAGACCCAGTACTTC
few,TRBV20-1,TRBJ2-7,NA,CSARVGISGYEQYF,TGCAGTGCTAGAGTCGGCATCAGCGGCTACGAGCAGTACTTC
NA,TRBV6-2/TRBV6-3,TRBJ1-1,NA,CASSSTGIIAEAFF,TGTGCCAGCAGTTCGACCGGGATTATCGCTGAAGCTTTCTTT
many,TRBV20-1,TRBJ2-1,NA,CSARDSRGVNEQFF,TGCAGTGCTAGAGACTCAAGGGGAGTCAATGAGCAGTTCTTC
many,TRBV20-1,TRBJ2-7,NA,CSASTLTGEIPHEQYF,TGCAGTGCTTCTACGCTAACCGGGGAGATACCCCACGAGCAGTACTTC
NA,TRBV19,TRBJ1-2,NA,CASRTDSIGYGYTF,TGTGCCAGCCGGACTGATTCTATAGGCTATGGCTACACCTTC
NA,TRBV11-2,TRBJ2-3,NA,CASSSLVAGTDTQYF,TGTGCCAGCAGCTCCCTCGTTGCTGGCACAGATACGCAGTATTTT
few,TRBV20-1,TRBJ1-1,NA,CSARPGYTEAFF,TGCAGTGCTAGACCAGGGTACACTGAAGCTTTCTTT
many,TRBV11-2,TRBJ2-1,TRBD2,CASSFGVVGTSVVF,TGTGCCAGCAGCTTCGGGGTCGTCGGGACTAGCGTCGTCTTC
NA,TRBV6-1,TRBJ2-7,TRBD1,CASRPGQGIYLQYF,TGTGCCAGCAGGCCGGGACAGGGGATCTACTTGCAGTACTTC
few,TRBV3-1,TRBJ1-6,NA,CASREDSVNSPLHF,TGTGCCAGCAGGGAGGACAGCGTTAATTCACCCCTCCACTTT
NA,TRBV27,TRBJ2-3,NA,CASSPRLGTQYF,TGTGCCAGCAGTCCCCGACTGGGTACGCAGTATTTT
few,TRBV5-6,TRBJ1-6,NA,CASRAPGQNSPLHF,TGTGCCAGCAGAGCCCCGGGACAAAATTCACCCCTCCACTTT
NA,TRBV20-1,TRBJ1-1,NA,CSAGKTVEAFF,TGCAGTGCTGGTAAGACCGTAGAAGCTTTCTTT
few,TRBV7-8,TRBJ2-1,NA,CASSRERLSSYNEQFF,TGTGCCAGCAGCCGGGAGAGACTCAGCTCCTACAATGAGCAGTTCTTC
NA,TRBV27,TRBJ2-3,NA,CASSFRSYGTDTQYF,TGTGCCAGCAGTTTTAGATCATATGGGACAGATACGCAGTATTTT